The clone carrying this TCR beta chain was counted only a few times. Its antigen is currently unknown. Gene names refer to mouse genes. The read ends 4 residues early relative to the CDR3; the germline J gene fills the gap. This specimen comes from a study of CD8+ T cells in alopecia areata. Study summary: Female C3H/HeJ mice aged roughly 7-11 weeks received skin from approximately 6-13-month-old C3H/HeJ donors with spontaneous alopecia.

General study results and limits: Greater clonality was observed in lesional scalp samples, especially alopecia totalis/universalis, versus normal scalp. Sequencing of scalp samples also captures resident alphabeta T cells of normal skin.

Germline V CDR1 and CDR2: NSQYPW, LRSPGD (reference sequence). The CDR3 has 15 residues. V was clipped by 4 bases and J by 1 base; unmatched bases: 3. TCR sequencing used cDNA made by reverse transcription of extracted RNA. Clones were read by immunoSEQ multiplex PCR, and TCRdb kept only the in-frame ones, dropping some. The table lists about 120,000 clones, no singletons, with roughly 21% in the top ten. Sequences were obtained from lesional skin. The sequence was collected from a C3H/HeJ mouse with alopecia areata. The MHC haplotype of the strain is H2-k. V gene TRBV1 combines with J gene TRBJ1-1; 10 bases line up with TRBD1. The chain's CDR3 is CTCSEWDRGNTEVFF. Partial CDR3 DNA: TGCACCTGCAGTGAGTGGGACAGGGGGAACACA. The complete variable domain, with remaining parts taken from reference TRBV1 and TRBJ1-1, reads VTLLEQNPRWRLVPRGQAVNLRCILKNSQYPWMSWYQQDLQKQLQWLFTLRSPGDKEVKSLPGADYLATRVTDTELRLQVANMSQGRTLYCTCSEWDRGNTEVFFGKGTRLTVV.